The source of this T cell receptor beta chain is a study of shared clonotypes between healthy human individuals. About the research overall: The composition of the donors was two women and a few men aged 18 to 49. For every donor, three CD4 naive, three CD4 memory, two CD8 naive and one CD8 memory plates were used. Study conclusions and caveats: In a handful of donors, about 5% of naive CD4 clonotypes appeared in common.

The sample holds many counts of this clone. Its antigen remains unidentified. In the same sample, other DNA sequences code for this CDR3. After removal of 5 bases from V and 2 bases from J, the junction contained 5 bases not matched to a gene. The CDR3 length is 13 residues. Germline CDR1 GTSNPN, CDR2 SVGIG (reference sequence). Here immunoSEQ multiplex PCR was the method, and the copy in TCRdb shows in-frame clones only, minus some. This table holds roughly 1,000,000 clones, 78% found once. This sequence was found in a man aged 18-30 years in good health. Some clones in this sample may be carry-over from other donors' samples. The V and J genes are TRBV30 and TRBJ2-7, with 8 bases matching TRBD2. Material for sequencing was memory CD4+ T cells from PBMCs. As to subset: CD45RA-negative fraction. The CDR3: CAWRLAGAYEQYF. Written as DNA, the CDR3 is TGTGCCTGGCGGCTAGCGGGCGCCTACGAGCAGTACTTC.